The clone carrying this T cell receptor beta chain was recorded at least ten times. The data originate from a study of regulatory T cells in long-lasting Graves disease. The time point: newly diagnosed GD, antithyroid drugs for less than 3 months. The TCR library was made from RNA that had been extracted from PBMCs in TRIzol. Relying on iRepertoire HTBI primers and Arm-PCR of CDR3 regions, the team built TCR beta libraries. TCRdb itself ran the multiplex PCR reads through MiXCR, one entry per CDR3 protein. This table has approximately 400,000 distinct CDR3 sequences, about 15% appearing once. The CDR3 is 15 residues long. With 0 bases removed from V and 8 bases from J, the gap between germline ends came to 17 bases. Per germline, CDR1 GTSNPN and CDR2 SVGIG (reference sequence). This same sample was also taken into another study, of T cells in Graves' hyperthyroidism and ophthalmopathy.

V gene TRBV30 combines with J gene TRBJ2-1; TRBD2 might be the D (6 bases). The sequences come from peripheral blood mononuclear cells (PBMCs), collected at new diagnosis, from a patient treated with antithyroid drugs. This receptor was identified in a young woman with Graves disease. The CDR3 reads CAWSVLGSGWDEQFF. The CDR3 DNA sequence: TGTGCCTGGAGTGTACTCGGGAGCGGGTGGGATGAGCAGTTCTTC.